The clone carrying this T cell receptor beta chain came up once. What it binds is unknown. This specimen belongs to a study of chemoradiotherapy in HPV16-positive cancers. This table comes from immunoSEQ multiplex PCR, and its TCRdb copy is limited to in-frame clones, with some not included. The profile covers around 30,000 clones, with 91% appearing a single time and roughly 21% taken by the ten largest. V shed 3 bases and J 4 bases; nucleotides not matched to a gene: 3. Germline V CDR1 and CDR2: MNHEY, SMNVEV (reference sequence). The CDR3 has 13 amino acids. Study-wide results and caveats: HPV-responsive T-cell expansion during chemoradiotherapy was linked to improved recurrence-free survival in HPV16-positive patients. The functional HPV-specific definition rests on just a couple of HPV16-positive patients.

The sequence came from a human donor with HPV-associated anogenital cancer. The sample here was blood, taken from a patient who underwent chemoradiotherapy. The V call is TRBV27, the J call TRBJ2-7; TRBD1 aligns across 7 bases. This CDR3 is CASSFRQGYEQYF. The CDR3 DNA reads as TGTGCCAGCAGTTTTAGACAGGGTTACGAGCAGTACTTC.